This T cell receptor beta chain was sequenced in a study of control samples from healthy donors and cancer patients. The table came from immunoSEQ multiplex PCR; TCRdb's copy has only in-frame clones and leaves some out. The sample has 25,000 to 35,000 clones; approximately 87% are singletons. This CDR3 region has 13 residues. Germline CDR1 LNHDA, CDR2 SQIVND (reference sequence). Between the trimmed V and J ends, which lost 10 bases and 2 bases, there was a span of 14 bases. The clonotype comes from a woman aged 40 to 50 with lung cancer. The sample taken for sequencing was PBMCs. The genes are TRBV19 and TRBJ1-1; D is unclear. The CDR3 DNA is TGTGCCACCCAAGCATCGAGAAACACTGAAGCTTTCTTT. This translates into CATQASRNTEAFF.